This TCR beta chain stems from a study of blood T cell repertoires in COVID-19. Overall study context: From the United States, Italy and Spain came samples of acute and convalescent COVID-19. From T cells, B-cell-depleted T cells, or PBMCs came the material, which was cDNA or gDNA.

This CDR3 is 17 amino acids long. Unmatched junction bases numbered 10, after V lost 3 bases and J lost 8 bases. The germline V gene encodes CDR1 LNHDA and CDR2 SQIVND (reference sequence). Original processing notes: Amplification of reference gene primers was used by the study to estimate nucleated cell counts. Generated by immunoSEQ multiplex PCR, the TCRdb table keeps only in-frame clones and is missing some. D and trimming come from the DNA, and the V and J calls and clone size come from that table. The sample shows around 140,000 clones, approximately 82% of them seen only once. This clone has only a few counts.

This receptor was taken from a human donor with acute or convalescent COVID-19. The donor label of this sample is uncertain. The specimen sequenced was peripheral blood. V is TRBV19 and J is TRBJ1-6, with TRBD1 matching 10 bases. This CDR3 is CASSIVPGQGIYSPLHF. The CDR3 nucleotides read TGTGCCAGTAGTATTGTCCCGGGACAGGGGATCTATTCACCCCTCCACTTT.